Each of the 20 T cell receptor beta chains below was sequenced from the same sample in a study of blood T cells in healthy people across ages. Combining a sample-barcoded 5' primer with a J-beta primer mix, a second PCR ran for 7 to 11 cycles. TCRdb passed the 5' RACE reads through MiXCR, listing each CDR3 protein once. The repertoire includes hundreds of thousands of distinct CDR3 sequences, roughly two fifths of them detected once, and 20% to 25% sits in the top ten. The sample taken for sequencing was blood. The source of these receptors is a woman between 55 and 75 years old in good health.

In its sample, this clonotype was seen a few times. The CDR3, as DNA: TGTGCCAGCAGCCCTCAAATCCAAAGCGGTGTAGGCTACGAGCAGTACTTC. Amino acids: CASSPQIQSGVGYEQYF. The chain combines TRBV4-2 with TRBJ2-5, with D perhaps TRBD2 (5 bases). The assigned J gene may be wrong: the sequence end matches TRBJ2-7 better. Germline lookup yields CDR1 LGHNA and CDR2 YNFKEQ. The CDR3 runs 17 residues.

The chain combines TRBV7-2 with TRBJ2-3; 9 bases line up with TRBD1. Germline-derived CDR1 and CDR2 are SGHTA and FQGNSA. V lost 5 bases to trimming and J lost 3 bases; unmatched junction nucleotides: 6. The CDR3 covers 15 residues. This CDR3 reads CASSTGQGWTDTQYF. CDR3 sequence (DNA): TGTGCCAGCAGCACCGGACAGGGGTGGACAGATACGCAGTATTTT.

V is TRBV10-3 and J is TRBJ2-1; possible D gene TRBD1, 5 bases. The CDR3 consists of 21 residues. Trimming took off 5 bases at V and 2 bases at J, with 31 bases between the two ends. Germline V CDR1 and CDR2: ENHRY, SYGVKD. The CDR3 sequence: CAISPALGRAEFLQTYNEQFF. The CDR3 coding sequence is TGTGCCATCAGTCCCGCCTTAGGCAGGGCCGAATTCTTACAGACCTACAATGAGCAGTTCTTC.

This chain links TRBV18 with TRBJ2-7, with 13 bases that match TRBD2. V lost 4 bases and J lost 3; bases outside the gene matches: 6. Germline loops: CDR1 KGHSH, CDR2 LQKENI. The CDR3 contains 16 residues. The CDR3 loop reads CASSLGTSGTNYEQYF. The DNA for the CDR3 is TGTGCCAGCTCACTTGGGACTAGCGGGACGAACTACGAGCAGTACTTC. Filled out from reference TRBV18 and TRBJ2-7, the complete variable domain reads NAGVMQNPRHLVRRRGQEARLRCSPMKGHSHVYWYRQLPEEGLKFMVYLQKENIIDESGMPKERFSAEFPKEGPSILRIQQVVRGDSAAYFCASSLGTSGTNYEQYFGPGTRLTVT.

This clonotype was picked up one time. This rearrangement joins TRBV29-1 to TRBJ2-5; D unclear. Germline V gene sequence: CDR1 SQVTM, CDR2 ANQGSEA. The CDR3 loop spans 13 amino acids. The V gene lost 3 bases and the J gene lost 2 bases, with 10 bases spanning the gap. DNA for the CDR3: TGCAGCGTTGATTTGATAGTTCAAGAGACCCAGTACTTC. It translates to CSVDLIVQETQYF.

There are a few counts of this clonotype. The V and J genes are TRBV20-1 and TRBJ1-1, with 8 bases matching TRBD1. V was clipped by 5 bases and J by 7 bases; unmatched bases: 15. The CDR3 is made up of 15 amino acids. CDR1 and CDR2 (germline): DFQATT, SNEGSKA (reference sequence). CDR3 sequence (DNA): TGCAGTGCTTCGGACAGGGACAAAACCATCATTGAAGCTTTCTTT. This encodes CSASDRDKTIIEAFF.

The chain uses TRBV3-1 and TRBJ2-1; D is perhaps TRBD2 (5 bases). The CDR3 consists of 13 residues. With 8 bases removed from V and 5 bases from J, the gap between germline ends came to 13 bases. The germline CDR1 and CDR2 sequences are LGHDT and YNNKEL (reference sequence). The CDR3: CASSPTRDNEQFF. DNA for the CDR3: TGTGCCAGCTCACCAACTAGGGACAATGAGCAGTTCTTC.

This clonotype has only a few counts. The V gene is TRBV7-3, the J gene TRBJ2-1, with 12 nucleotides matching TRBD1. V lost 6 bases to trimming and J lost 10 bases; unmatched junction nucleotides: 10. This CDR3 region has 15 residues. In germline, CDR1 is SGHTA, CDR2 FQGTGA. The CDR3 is CASRNQGQGAGEQFF. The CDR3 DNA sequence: TGTGCCAGCAGAAACCAGGGACAGGGGGCGGGGGAGCAGTTCTTC.

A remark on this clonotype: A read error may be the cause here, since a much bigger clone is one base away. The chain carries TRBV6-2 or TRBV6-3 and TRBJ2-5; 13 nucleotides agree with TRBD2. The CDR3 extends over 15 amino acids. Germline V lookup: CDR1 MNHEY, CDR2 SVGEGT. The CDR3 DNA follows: TGTGCCGGCAGTCGACTAGCGGGAGGACAAGAGACCCAGTACTTC. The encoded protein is CAGSRLAGGQETQYF.

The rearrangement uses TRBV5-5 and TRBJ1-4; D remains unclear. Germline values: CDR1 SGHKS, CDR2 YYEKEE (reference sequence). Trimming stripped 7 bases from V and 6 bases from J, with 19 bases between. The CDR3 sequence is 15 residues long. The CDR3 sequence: CASGPDGTSYEKLFF. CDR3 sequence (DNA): TGTGCCAGCGGACCGGACGGAACCTCATATGAAAAACTGTTTTTT.

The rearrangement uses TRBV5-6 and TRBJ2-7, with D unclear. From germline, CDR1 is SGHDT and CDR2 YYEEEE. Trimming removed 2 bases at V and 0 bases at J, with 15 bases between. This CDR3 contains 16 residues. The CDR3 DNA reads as TGTGCCAGCAGCTTTGGTTGGCAGGTGAGCTCCTACGAGCAGTACTTC. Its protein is CASSFGWQVSSYEQYF. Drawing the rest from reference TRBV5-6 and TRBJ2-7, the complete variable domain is DAGVTQSPTHLIKTRGQQVTLRCSPKSGHDTVSWYQQALGQGPQFIFQYYEEEERQRGNFPDRFSGHQFPNYSSELNVNALLLGDSALYLCASSFGWQVSSYEQYFGPGTRLTVT.

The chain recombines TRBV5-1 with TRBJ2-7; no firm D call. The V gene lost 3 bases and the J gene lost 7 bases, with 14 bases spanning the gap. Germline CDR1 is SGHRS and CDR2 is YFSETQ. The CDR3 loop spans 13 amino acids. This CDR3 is CASSSRPEREQYF. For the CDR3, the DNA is TGCGCCAGCAGCTCCAGACCCGAGAGGGAGCAGTACTTC. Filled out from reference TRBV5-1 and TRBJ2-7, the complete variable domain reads KAGVTQTPRYLIKTRGQQVTLSCSPISGHRSVSWYQQTPGQGLQFLFEYFSETQRNKGNFPGRFSGRQFSNSRSEMNVSTLELGDSALYLCASSSRPEREQYFGPGTRLTVT.

CDR3 bases: TGTGCCGGAGAGTGGGCTCGCAATGAGCAGTTCTTC. The encoded protein is CAGEWARNEQFF. This chain links TRBV5-8 with TRBJ2-1, with no clear D. Trimming stripped 10 bases from V and 6 bases from J, with 14 bases between. In germline, CDR1 is SGHTS, CDR2 YDEGEE. CDR3 size: 12 residues.

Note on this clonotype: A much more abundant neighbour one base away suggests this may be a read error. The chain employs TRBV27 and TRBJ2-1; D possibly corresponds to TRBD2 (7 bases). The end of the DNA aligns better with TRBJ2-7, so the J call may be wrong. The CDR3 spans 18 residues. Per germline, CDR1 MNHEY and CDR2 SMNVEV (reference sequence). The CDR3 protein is CASSQGGGRGRSYNEQYF. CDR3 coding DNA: TGTGCCAGCAGTCAAGGGGGGGGTCGGGGGCGCTCCTACAATGAGCAGTACTTC.

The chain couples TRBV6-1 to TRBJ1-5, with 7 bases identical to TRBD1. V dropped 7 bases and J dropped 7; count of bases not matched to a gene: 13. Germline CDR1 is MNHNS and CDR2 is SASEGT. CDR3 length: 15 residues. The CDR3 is CASMGAGGGTQPQHF. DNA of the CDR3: TGTGCCAGCATGGGGGCAGGGGGGGGCACCCAGCCCCAGCATTTT.

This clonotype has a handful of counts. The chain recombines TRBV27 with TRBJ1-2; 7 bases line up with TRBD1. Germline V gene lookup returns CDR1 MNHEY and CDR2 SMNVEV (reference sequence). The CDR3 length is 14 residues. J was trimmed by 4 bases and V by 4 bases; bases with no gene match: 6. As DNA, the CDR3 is TGTGCCAGCAGTTCCACTACAGGGGTCTATGGCTACACCTTC. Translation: CASSSTTGVYGYTF.

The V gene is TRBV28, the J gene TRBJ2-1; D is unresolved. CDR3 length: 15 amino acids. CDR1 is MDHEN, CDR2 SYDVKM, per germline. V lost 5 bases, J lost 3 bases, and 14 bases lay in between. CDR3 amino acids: CASSHMGTLYNEQFF. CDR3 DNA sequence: TGTGCCAGCAGTCACATGGGTACACTCTACAATGAGCAGTTCTTC. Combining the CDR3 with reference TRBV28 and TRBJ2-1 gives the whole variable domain DVKVTQSSRYLVKRTGEKVFLECVQDMDHENMFWYRQDPGLGLRLIYFSYDVKMKEKGDIPEGYSVSREKKERFSLILESASTNQTSMYLCASSHMGTLYNEQFFGPGTRLTVL.

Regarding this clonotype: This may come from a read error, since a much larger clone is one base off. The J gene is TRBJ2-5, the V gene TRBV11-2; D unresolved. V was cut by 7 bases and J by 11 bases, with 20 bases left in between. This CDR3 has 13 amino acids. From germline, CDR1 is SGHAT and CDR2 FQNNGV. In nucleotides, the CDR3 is TGTGCCAGCACCTTTGGCGGTTACAATGAGCAGTACTTC. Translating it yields CASTFGGYNEQYF.

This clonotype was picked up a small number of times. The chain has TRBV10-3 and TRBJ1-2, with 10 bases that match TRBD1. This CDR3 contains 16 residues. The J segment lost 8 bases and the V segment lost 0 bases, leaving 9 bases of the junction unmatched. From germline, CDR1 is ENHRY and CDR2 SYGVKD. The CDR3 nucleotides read TGTGCCATCAGTGAGTCCCCCTTGGACAGGGGGGAAGGCTACACCTTC. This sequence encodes CAISESPLDRGEGYTF.

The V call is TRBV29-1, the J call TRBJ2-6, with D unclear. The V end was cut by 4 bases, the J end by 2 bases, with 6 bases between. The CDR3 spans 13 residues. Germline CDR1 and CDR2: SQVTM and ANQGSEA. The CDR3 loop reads CSVAQTGANVLTF. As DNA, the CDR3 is TGCAGCGTTGCCCAAACTGGGGCCAACGTCCTGACTTTC.